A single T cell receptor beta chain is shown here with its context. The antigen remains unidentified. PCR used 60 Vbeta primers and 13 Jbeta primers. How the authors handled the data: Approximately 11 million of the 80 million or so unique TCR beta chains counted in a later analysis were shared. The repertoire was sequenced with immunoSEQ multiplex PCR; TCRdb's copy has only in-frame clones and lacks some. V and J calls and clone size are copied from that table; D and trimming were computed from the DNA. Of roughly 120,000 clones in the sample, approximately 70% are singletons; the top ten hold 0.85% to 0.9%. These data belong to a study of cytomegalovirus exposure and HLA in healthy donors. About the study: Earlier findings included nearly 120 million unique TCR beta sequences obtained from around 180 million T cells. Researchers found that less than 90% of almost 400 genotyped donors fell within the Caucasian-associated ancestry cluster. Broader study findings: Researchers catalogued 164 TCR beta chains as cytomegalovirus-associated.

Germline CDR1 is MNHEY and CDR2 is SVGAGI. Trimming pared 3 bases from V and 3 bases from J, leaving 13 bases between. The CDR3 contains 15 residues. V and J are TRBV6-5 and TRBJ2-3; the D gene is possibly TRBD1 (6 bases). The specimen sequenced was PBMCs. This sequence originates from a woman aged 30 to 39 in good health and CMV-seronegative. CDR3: CASSYHQGPTDTQYF. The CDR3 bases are TGTGCCAGCAGTTATCACCAGGGGCCAACAGATACGCAGTATTTT.